Sequencing of this TCR beta chain was carried out in a study of cytomegalovirus exposure and HLA in healthy donors. In the case of this clone: No antigen is known for it.

V trimming: 7 bases; J trimming: 5 bases; junction bases outside the gene matches: 4. From germline, CDR1 is MNHEY and CDR2 SMNVEV (reference sequence). This CDR3 spans 12 amino acids. Broader study findings: Information on immune exposure was restricted to one variable (CMV serostatus).

The primer mix had 60 Vbeta and 13 Jbeta primers. The protocol was immunoSEQ multiplex PCR, while the TCRdb copy is restricted to in-frame clones and leaves out a portion. The sample consists of around 130,000 clones, over 75% of them appearing once. The sequencing input was PBMCs. The rearrangement uses TRBV27 and TRBJ2-5, with TRBD2 identical over 7 bases. The sequence was obtained from a man between 25 and 39 years old in good health and CMV-seronegative. CDR3 in amino acids: CASTSAGETQYF. CDR3 sequence (DNA): TGTGCCAGCACTTCAGCGGGGGAGACCCAGTACTTC.